The clone carrying this T cell receptor beta chain was counted many times. Unmatched junction bases numbered 27, after V lost 4 bases and J lost 8 bases. The germline V gene encodes CDR1 SGHRS and CDR2 YFSETQ. The CDR3 totals 20 residues. This record belongs to a study of regulatory T cells in long-lasting Graves disease. Study as a whole: Graves' cases, newly diagnosed, had used antithyroid drugs under 3 months.

With iRepertoire HTBI primers and Arm-PCR of CDR3 regions, TCR beta libraries were built. TCRdb reprocessed the multiplex PCR reads via MiXCR and lists one record per CDR3 protein. The table includes about 420,000 distinct CDR3 sequences, approximately 16% detected once. Time point reported: newly diagnosed GD, antithyroid drugs for less than 3 months. RNA from PBMCs was the source of the TCR library. In Xi'an, China, an endocrinology department was the source of patients. The same data also went into a second study, on T cells in Graves' hyperthyroidism and ophthalmopathy. That study reports: The diagnoses drew upon clinical symptoms, serum thyroxine and TRAb, thyroid ultrasound and orbital computed tomography. Most expanded thyroid clonotypes above 0.001 also appeared in blood.

The sequences come from peripheral blood mononuclear cells (PBMCs), collected at new diagnosis, from a patient treated with antithyroid drugs. This receptor was obtained from a woman between 18 and 29 years old with Graves disease. The J gene is TRBJ2-1, the V gene TRBV5-1, with TRBD1 matching 7 bases. CDR3 bases: TGCGCCAGCAGCCTGAAGGAAAGGGCGAGACAGGGTTGGCCAATAGATGAGCAGTTCTTC. Protein: CASSLKERARQGWPIDEQFF.